The 16 T cell receptor beta chains below were found in one sample sequenced in a study of T cell responses to AZD1222 COVID-19 vaccine. Sequenced by immunoSEQ multiplex PCR; TCRdb stores in-frame clones only, minus some. The repertoire holds over 95,000 clones, with 85% to 90% as singletons. This specimen was peripheral blood, taken on day 0 of AZD1222 vaccination. Source of these receptors: an adult in good health.

This clone showed up just once. This rearrangement joins TRBV30 to TRBJ2-7; weak D call: TRBD1 (5 bases). Germline lookup yields CDR1 GTSNPN and CDR2 SVGIG (reference sequence). CDR3 length equals 12 residues. V was pared by 2 bases and J by 7 bases, with 12 bases between. CDR3 nucleotides: TGTGCCTGGAGTCCAGACAGAAGGGAGCAGTACTTC. Translating it yields CAWSPDRREQYF. Based on the CDR3 plus reference TRBV30 and TRBJ2-7, the full variable domain is SQTIHQWPATLVQPVGSPLSLECTVEGTSNPNLYWYRQAAGRGLQLLFYSVGIGQISSEVPQNLSASRPQDRQFILSSKKLLLSDSGFYLCAWSPDRREQYFGPGTRLTVT.

This clone has more than one count but fewer than ten. The chain joins TRBV25-1 to TRBJ1-3; D possibly corresponds to TRBD1 (6 bases). CDR1 MGHDK and CDR2 SYGVNS come from the germline V gene. Between the trimmed V and J ends, which lost 6 bases and 2 bases, there was a span of 17 bases. The CDR3 extends over 16 amino acids. The CDR3 region is CASSPVSGGPGNTIYF. CDR3 coding DNA: TGTGCCAGCAGCCCCGTAAGCGGGGGGCCTGGAAACACCATATATTTT.

This clone was detected only once. V usage is TRBV2 and J usage is TRBJ1-1; 9 positions match TRBD1. Germline V gives CDR1 SNHLY, CDR2 FYNNEI. V was pared by 8 bases and J by 2 bases, with 3 bases of the junction left unmatched. The CDR3 has 13 amino acids. The CDR3 region has the DNA TGTGCCAGCGGGGGACAGGGAAACACTGAAGCTTTCTTT. Amino acid sequence: CASGGQGNTEAFF.

CDR3 nucleotide sequence: TGTGCCAGCAGTTTAAAGACTTCTTACGAGCAGTACTTC. This gives the protein CASSLKTSYEQYF. The chain has TRBV27 and TRBJ2-7; no firm D call. In germline, CDR1 is MNHEY, CDR2 SMNVEV (reference sequence). The CDR3 consists of 13 residues. The ends were cut back, 2 bases at V and 4 bases at J, with 9 bases in the middle.

The chain employs TRBV6-6 and TRBJ2-7, with TRBD2 matching 13 bases. The CDR3 is made up of 16 amino acids. With 6 bases clipped from V and 4 bases from J, the junction kept 9 bases outside the gene matches. CDR1 and CDR2 (germline): MNHNY, SVGAGI (reference sequence). The CDR3 nucleotides are TGTGCCAGCAGCGGCGGGACTAGCGGGAAATGGTACGAGCAGTACTTC. This encodes CASSGGTSGKWYEQYF.

In this sample, this clone turned up a few times. CDR3: CASSVSQLAGGTDTQYF. The CDR3 region has the DNA TGTGCCAGCAGCGTCAGTCAACTAGCGGGGGGTACGGATACGCAGTATTTT. V gene TRBV5-8 combines with J gene TRBJ2-3; 12 bases align to TRBD2. Germline V gene lookup returns CDR1 SGHTS and CDR2 YDEGEE. The CDR3 covers 17 residues. With 4 bases clipped from V and 6 bases from J, the junction kept 12 bases outside the gene matches. The complete variable domain, with remaining parts taken from reference TRBV5-8 and TRBJ2-3, reads EAGVTQSPTHLIKTRGQQATLRCSPISGHTSVYWYQQALGLGLQFLLWYDEGEERNRGNFPPRFSGRQFPNYSSELNVNALELEDSALYLCASSVSQLAGGTDTQYFGPGTRLTVL.

This rearrangement joins TRBV11-2 to TRBJ1-6, with unresolved D. Trimming left V 5 bases short and J 9 bases short, with 11 bases between. The CDR3 is made up of 13 amino acids. Germline V CDR1 and CDR2: SGHAT, FQNNGV. This chain's CDR3 is CASSPLPPSPLHF. The DNA for the CDR3 is TGTGCCAGCAGCCCCCTACCCCCTTCACCCCTCCACTTT.

The chain is built from TRBV2 and TRBJ2-3, with 8 positions matching TRBD1. Germline CDR1 and CDR2: SNHLY and FYNNEI. J was trimmed by 1 base and V by 10 bases; bases with no gene match: 4. This CDR3 spans 13 amino acids. In DNA, the CDR3 is TGTGCCATTGGACAGGGCCGCACAGATACGCAGTATTTT. It is translated as CAIGQGRTDTQYF.

This sequence joins TRBV29-1 and TRBJ2-7, with D possibly TRBD1 on 7 matching bases. The CDR3 covers 14 residues. Germline loops: CDR1 SQVTM, CDR2 ANQGSEA. V lost 4 bases, J lost 4 bases, and 17 bases lay in between. In DNA, the CDR3 is TGCAGCGTTGGCCGCCAGGGGGGCCCTTACGAGCAGTACTTC. It encodes CSVGRQGGPYEQYF.

V usage is TRBV9 and J usage is TRBJ1-1; D unresolved. The V gene's germline CDR1 is SGDLS and CDR2 YYNGEE. V lost 3 bases, J lost 3 bases, and 12 bases lay in between. The CDR3 sequence is 14 residues long. CDR3 coding DNA: TGTGCCAGCAGCGGCCGATTGTGGGACACTGAAGCTTTCTTT. It codes for CASSGRLWDTEAFF.

The V call is TRBV27, the J call TRBJ2-7, with a possible D match to TRBD2 (6 bases). From germline, CDR1 is MNHEY and CDR2 SMNVEV (reference sequence). The V end lost 6 bases, the J end lost 6 bases, and 21 bases lay between the germline ends. The CDR3 spans 15 residues. CDR3 protein: CASSPQTGRRVEQYF. The CDR3 DNA is TGTGCCAGCAGCCCGCAGACGGGCCGGAGGGTCGAGCAGTACTTC.

This sequence joins TRBV3-1 (or the pseudogene TRBV3-2) and TRBJ1-2; D gene ambiguous. CDR3 size: 14 residues. V was pared by 4 bases and J by 4 bases, with 13 bases between. The V gene's germline CDR1 is LGHDT and CDR2 YNNKEL (reference sequence). CDR3 region: CASSRGQAVYGYTF. CDR3 sequence (DNA): TGTGCCAGCAGCCGTGGGCAAGCAGTCTATGGCTACACCTTC.

The J gene is TRBJ2-3, the V gene TRBV5-1; 11 nucleotides line up with TRBD1. The V gene's germline CDR1 is SGHRS and CDR2 YFSETQ. After removal of 2 bases from V and 5 bases from J, the junction contained 7 bases not matched to a gene. The CDR3 spans 16 residues. CDR3 amino acids: CASSFFGQGAGDTQYF. In nucleotides, the CDR3 is TGCGCCAGCAGCTTCTTTGGACAGGGGGCCGGAGATACGCAGTATTTT.

The V and J genes are TRBV29-1 and TRBJ1-2; TRBD1 matches at 11 bases. Germline V gene data show CDR1 as SQVTM and CDR2 as ANQGSEA. After removal of 1 base from V and 10 bases from J, the junction contained 2 bases not matched to a gene. The length of the CDR3 is 12 residues. This CDR3 reads CSVEGTGGDYTF. The CDR3, as DNA: TGCAGCGTTGAAGGGACAGGGGGCGACTACACCTTC. Full variable domain (rest looked up from reference TRBV29-1 and TRBJ1-2): SAVISQKPSRDICQRGTSLTIQCQVDSQVTMMFWYRQQPGQSLTLIATANQGSEATYESGFVIDKFPISRPNLTFSTLTVSNMSPEDSSIYLCSVEGTGGDYTFGSGTRLTVV.

This clone was observed a single time. The chain combines TRBV9 with TRBJ2-2; TRBD1 matches 7 bases. The germline V gene encodes CDR1 SGDLS and CDR2 YYNGEE. The CDR3 contains 15 residues. Trimming at V came to 3 bases and at J to 3 bases, leaving 5 bases not matched to a gene. The CDR3 here is CASSARDSYTGELFF. In DNA form, the CDR3 reads TGTGCCAGCAGCGCTCGGGACAGCTACACCGGGGAGCTGTTTTTT.

V and J are TRBV2 and TRBJ1-1; D remains unclear. Germline lookup yields CDR1 SNHLY and CDR2 FYNNEI. The CDR3 sequence is 12 residues long. The germline V and J ends were trimmed by 4 bases and 7 bases, with 10 bases remaining between them. The CDR3 DNA reads TGTGCCAGCAGTGGGCACGGGTTTGAAGCTTTCTTT. Translating it yields CASSGHGFEAFF.